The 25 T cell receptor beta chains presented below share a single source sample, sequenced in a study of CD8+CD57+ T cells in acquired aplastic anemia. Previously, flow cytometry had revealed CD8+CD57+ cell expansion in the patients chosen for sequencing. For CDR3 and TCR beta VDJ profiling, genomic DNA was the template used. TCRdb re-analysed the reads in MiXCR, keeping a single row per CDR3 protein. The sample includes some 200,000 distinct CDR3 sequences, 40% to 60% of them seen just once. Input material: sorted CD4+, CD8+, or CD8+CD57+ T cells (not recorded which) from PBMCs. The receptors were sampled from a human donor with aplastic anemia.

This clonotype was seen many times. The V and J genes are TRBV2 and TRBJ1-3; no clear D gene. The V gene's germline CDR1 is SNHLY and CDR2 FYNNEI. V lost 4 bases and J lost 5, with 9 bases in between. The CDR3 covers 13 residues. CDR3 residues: CASSASDRNTIYF. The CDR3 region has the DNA TGTGCCAGCAGTGCGTCAGACAGAAACACCATATATTTT.

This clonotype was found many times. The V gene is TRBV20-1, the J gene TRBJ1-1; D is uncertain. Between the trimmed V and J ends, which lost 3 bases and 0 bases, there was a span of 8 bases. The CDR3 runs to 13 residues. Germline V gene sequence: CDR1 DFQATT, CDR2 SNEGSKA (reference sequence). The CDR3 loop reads CSASGLMNTEAFF. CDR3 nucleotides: TGCAGTGCTAGTGGGCTTATGAACACTGAAGCTTTCTTT.

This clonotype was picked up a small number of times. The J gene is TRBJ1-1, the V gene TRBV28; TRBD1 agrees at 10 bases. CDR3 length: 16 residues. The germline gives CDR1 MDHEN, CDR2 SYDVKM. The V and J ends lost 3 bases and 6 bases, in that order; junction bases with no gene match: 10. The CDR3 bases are TGTGCCAGCAGTTTCCCGGGACAGGGGAATCAGGCTGAAGCTTTCTTT. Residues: CASSFPGQGNQAEAFF.

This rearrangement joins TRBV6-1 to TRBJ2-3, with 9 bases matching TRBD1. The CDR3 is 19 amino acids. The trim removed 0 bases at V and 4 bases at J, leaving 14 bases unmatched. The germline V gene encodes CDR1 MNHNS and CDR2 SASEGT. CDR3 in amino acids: CASSEAIHPGQGASDTQYF. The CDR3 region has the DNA TGTGCCAGCAGTGAAGCAATACACCCGGGACAGGGAGCCTCAGATACGCAGTATTTT.

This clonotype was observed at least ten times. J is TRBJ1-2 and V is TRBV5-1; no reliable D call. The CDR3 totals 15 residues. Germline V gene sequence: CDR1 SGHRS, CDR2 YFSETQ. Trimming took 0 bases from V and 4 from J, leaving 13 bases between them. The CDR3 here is CASSLEGRSFYGYTF. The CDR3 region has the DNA TGCGCCAGCAGCTTGGAAGGCCGATCCTTCTATGGCTACACCTTC.

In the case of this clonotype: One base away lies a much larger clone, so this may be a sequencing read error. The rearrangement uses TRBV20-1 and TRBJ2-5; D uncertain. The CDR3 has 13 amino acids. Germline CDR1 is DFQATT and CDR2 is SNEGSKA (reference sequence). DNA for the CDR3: TGCAGTGCTGAGATGGGCGGTTTTGAGACCCAGTGCTTC. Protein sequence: CSAEMGGFETQCF.

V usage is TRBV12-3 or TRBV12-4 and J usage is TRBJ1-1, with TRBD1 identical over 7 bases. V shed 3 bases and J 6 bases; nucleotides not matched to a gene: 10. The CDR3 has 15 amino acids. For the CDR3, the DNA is TGTGCCAGCAGTTTGAGGGGACAGATGGTAGCTGAAGCTTTCTTT. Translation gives CASSLRGQMVAEAFF.

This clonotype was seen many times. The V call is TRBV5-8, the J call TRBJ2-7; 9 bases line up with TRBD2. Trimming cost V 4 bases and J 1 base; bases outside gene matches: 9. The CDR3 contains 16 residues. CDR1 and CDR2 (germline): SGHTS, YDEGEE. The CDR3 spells CASSLRLSGGSYEQYF. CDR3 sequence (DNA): TGTGCCAGCAGCCTACGACTAAGCGGGGGGTCCTACGAGCAGTACTTC.

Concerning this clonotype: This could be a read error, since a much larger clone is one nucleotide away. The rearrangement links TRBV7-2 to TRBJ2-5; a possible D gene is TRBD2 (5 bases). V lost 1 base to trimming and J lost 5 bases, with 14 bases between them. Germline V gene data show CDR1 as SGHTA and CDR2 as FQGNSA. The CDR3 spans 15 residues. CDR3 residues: CASSLGVEGWETQYF. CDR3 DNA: TGTGCCAGCAGCTTAGGAGTCGAGGGTTGGGAGACCCAGTACTTC.

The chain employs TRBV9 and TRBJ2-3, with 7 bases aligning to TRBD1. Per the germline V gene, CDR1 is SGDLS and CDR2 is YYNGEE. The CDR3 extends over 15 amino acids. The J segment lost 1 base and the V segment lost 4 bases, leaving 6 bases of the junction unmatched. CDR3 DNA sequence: TGTGCCAGCAGCCCCAGGGGGACCGGCACAGATACGCAGTATTTT. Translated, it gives CASSPRGTGTDTQYF.

The CDR3 is CASSHEVGRAYGYTF. Here the CDR3 DNA reads TGTGCCAGCAGCCATGAAGTGGGGCGGGCCTATGGCTACACCTTC. The chain carries TRBV7-2 and TRBJ1-2; D perhaps matches TRBD1 (5 bases). Trimming left V 5 bases short and J 4 bases short, with 17 bases between. Per the germline V gene, CDR1 is SGHTA and CDR2 is FQGNSA. This CDR3 has 15 residues.

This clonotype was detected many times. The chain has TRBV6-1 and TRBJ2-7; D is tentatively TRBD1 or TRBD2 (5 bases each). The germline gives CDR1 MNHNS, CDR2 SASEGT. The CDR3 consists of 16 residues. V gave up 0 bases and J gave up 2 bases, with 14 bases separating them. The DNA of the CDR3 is TGTGCCAGCAGTGAAGCGGTTGGGACCCTTGCCTACGAGCAGTACTTC. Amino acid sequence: CASSEAVGTLAYEQYF.

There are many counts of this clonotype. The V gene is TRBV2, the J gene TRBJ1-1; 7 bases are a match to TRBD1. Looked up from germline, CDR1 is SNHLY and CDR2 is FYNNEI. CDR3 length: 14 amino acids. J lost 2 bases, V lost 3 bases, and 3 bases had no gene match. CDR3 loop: CASSDRGFNTEAFF. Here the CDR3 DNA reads TGTGCCAGCAGTGACAGGGGGTTTAACACTGAAGCTTTCTTT. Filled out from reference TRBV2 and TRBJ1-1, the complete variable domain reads EPEVTQTPSHQVTQMGQEVILRCVPISNHLYFYWYRQILGQKVEFLVSFYNNEISEKSEIFDDQFSVERPDGSNFTLKIRSTKLEDSAMYFCASSDRGFNTEAFFGQGTRLTVV.

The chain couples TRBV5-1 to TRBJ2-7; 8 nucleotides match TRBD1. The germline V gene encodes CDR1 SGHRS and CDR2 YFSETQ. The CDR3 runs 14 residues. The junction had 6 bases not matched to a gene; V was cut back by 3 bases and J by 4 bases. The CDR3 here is CASSSSTGAYEQYF. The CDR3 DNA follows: TGCGCCAGCAGCTCTTCGACAGGGGCTTACGAGCAGTACTTC.

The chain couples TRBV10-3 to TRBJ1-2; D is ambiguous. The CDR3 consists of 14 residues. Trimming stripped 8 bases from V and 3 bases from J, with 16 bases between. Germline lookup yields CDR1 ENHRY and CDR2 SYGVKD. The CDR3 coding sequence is TGTGCCATCGGTGGAGGCAGCCCAGACTATGGCTACACCTTC. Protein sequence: CAIGGGSPDYGYTF.

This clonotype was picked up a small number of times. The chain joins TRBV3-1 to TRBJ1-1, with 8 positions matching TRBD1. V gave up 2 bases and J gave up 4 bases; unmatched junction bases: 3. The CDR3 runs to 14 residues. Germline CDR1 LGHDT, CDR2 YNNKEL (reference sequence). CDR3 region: CASSQSTGGTEAFF. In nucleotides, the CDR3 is TGTGCCAGCAGCCAAAGCACAGGGGGCACTGAAGCTTTCTTT.

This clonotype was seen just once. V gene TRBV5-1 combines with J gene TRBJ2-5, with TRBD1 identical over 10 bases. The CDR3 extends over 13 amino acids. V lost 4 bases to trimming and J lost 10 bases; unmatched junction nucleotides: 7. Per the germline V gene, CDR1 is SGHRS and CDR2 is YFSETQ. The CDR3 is CASSMDRGRDQYF. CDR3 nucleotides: TGCGCCAGCAGCATGGACAGGGGGAGAGACCAGTACTTC.

The CDR3 loop reads CASSLTNNEQFF. In DNA form, the CDR3 reads TGTGCCAGCAGCTTGACCAACAATGAGCAGTTCTTC. The genes are TRBV5-6 and TRBJ2-1; D call uncertain. The CDR3 has 12 amino acids. V gave up 1 base and J gave up 5 bases, with 4 bases separating them. CDR1 SGHDT and CDR2 YYEEEE come from the germline V gene. Supplemented by reference TRBV5-6 and TRBJ2-1, the full variable domain reads DAGVTQSPTHLIKTRGQQVTLRCSPKSGHDTVSWYQQALGQGPQFIFQYYEEEERQRGNFPDRFSGHQFPNYSSELNVNALLLGDSALYLCASSLTNNEQFFGPGTRLTVL.

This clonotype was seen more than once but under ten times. The CDR3, as DNA: TGTGCCAGCAGCTTACAGGGAACAGGAGAGCAGTACTTC. This sequence encodes CASSLQGTGEQYF. J is TRBJ2-7 and V is TRBV7-3, with D tentatively TRBD1 (5 bases). Germline CDR1 reads SGHTA; CDR2 reads FQGTGA. This CDR3 spans 13 amino acids. The germline V and J ends were trimmed by 2 bases and 7 bases, with 12 bases remaining between them.

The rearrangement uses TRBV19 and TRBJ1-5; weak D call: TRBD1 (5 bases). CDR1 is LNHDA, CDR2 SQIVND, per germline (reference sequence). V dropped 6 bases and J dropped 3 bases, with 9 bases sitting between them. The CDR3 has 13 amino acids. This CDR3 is CASRGRDNQPQHF. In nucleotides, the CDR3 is TGTGCCAGTAGGGGACGGGACAATCAGCCCCAGCATTTT.

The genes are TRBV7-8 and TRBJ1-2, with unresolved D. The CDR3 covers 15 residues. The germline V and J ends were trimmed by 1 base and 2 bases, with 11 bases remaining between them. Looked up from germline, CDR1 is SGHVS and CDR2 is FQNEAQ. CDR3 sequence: CASSLGSMGNYGYTF. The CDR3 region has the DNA TGTGCCAGCAGCTTAGGTTCTATGGGGAACTATGGCTACACCTTC.

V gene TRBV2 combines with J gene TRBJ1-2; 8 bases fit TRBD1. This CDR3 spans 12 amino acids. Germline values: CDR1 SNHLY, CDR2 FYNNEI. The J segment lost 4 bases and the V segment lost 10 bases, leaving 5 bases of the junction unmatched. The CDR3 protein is CATKDRVYGYTF. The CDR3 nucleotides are TGTGCCACCAAGGACAGGGTCTATGGCTACACCTTC.

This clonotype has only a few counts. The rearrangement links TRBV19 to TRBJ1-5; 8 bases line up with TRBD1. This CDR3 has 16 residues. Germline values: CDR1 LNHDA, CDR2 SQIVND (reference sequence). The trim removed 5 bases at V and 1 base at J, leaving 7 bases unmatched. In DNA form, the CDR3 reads TGTGCCAGTAGTGACAGGGGAAAGGGAAGCAATCAGCCCCAGCATTTT. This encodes CASSDRGKGSNQPQHF.

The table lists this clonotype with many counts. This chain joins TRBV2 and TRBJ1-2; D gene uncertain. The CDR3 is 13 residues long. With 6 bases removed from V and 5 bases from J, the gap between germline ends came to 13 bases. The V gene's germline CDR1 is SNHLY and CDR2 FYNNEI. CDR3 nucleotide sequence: TGTGCCAGCAGAAGAGGATTCCAGTATGGCTACACCTTC. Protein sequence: CASRRGFQYGYTF. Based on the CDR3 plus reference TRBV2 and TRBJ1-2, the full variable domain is EPEVTQTPSHQVTQMGQEVILRCVPISNHLYFYWYRQILGQKVEFLVSFYNNEISEKSEIFDDQFSVERPDGSNFTLKIRSTKLEDSAMYFCASRRGFQYGYTFGSGTRLTVV.

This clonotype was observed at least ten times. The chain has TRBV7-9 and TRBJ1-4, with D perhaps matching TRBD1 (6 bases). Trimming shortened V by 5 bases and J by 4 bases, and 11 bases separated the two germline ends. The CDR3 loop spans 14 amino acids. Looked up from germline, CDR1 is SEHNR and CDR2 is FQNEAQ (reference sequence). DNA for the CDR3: TGTGCCAGCAGCCTGGACAGCCTTAATGAAAAACTGTTTTTT. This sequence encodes CASSLDSLNEKLFF.